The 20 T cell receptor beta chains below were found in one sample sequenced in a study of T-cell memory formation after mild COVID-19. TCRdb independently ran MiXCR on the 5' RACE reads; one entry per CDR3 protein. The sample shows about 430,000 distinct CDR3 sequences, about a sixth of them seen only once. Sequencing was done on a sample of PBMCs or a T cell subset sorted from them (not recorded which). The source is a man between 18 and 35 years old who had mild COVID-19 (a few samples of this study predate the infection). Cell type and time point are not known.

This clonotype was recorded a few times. The CDR3 reads CASSFHSPEDGYTF. The CDR3 DNA follows: TGTGCCAGCAGTTTCCACTCCCCGGAAGATGGCTACACCTTC. This chain links TRBV12-3 or TRBV12-4 with TRBJ1-2; the D is unclear. CDR3 size: 14 residues. V lost 3 bases and J lost 6, with 14 bases in between.

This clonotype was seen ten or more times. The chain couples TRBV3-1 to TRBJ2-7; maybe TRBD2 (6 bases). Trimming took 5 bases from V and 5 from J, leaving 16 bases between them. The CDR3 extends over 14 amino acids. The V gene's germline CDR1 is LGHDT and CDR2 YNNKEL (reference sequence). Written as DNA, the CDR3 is TGTGCCAGCAGCGACAGCGCCGGGGGTCACGAGCAGTACTTC. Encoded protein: CASSDSAGGHEQYF.

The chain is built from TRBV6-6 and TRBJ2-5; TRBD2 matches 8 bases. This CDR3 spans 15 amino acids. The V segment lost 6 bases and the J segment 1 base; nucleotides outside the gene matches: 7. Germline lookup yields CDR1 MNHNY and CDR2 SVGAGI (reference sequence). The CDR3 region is CASRVGSGGQETQYF. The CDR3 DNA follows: TGTGCCAGCAGAGTAGGGAGCGGGGGCCAAGAGACCCAGTACTTC.

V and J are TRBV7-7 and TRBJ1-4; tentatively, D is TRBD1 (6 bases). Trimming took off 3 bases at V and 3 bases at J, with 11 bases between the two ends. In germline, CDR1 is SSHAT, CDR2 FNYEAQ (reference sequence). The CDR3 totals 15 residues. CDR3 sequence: CASSFSGAPNEKLFF. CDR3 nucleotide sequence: TGTGCCAGCAGCTTTTCAGGGGCCCCTAATGAAAAACTGTTTTTT.

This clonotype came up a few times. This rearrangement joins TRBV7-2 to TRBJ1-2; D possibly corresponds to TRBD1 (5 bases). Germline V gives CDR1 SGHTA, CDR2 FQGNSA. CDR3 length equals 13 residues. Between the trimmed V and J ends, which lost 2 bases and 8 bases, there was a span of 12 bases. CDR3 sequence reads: CASSLIGQGGYTF. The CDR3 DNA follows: TGTGCCAGCAGCTTAATAGGTCAGGGAGGCTACACCTTC.

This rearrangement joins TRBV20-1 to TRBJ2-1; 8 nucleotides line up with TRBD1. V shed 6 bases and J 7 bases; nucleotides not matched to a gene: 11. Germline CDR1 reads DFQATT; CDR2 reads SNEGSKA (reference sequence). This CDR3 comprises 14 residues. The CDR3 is CSAPRQGALNEQFF. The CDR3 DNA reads TGCAGTGCCCCACGCCAGGGGGCGTTGAATGAGCAGTTCTTC.

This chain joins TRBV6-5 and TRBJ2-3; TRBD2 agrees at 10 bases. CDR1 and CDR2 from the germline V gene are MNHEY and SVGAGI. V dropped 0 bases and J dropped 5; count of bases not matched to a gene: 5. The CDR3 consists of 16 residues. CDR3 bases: TGTGCCAGCAGTTACTCTGCTAGCGGGGGACAAGATACGCAGTATTTT. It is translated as CASSYSASGGQDTQYF.

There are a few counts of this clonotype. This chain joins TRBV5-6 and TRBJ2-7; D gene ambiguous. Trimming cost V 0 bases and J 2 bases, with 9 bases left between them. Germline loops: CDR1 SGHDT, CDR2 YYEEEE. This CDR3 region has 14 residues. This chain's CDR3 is CASSLGLEAYEQYF. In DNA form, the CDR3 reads TGTGCCAGCAGCTTGGGGCTCGAAGCCTACGAGCAGTACTTC.

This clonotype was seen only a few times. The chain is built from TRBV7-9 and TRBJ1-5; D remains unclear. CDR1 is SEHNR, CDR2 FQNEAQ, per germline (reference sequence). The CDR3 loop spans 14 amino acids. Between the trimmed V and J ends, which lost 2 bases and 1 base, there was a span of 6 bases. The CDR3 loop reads CASSLLDSNQPQHF. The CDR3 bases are TGTGCCAGCAGCTTATTGGACAGCAATCAGCCCCAGCATTTT.

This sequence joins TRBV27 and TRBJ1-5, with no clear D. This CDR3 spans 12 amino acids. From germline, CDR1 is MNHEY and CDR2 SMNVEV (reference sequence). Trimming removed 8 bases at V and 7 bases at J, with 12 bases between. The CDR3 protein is CASSTGYQPQHF. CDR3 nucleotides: TGTGCCAGCTCTACTGGATACCAGCCCCAGCATTTT.

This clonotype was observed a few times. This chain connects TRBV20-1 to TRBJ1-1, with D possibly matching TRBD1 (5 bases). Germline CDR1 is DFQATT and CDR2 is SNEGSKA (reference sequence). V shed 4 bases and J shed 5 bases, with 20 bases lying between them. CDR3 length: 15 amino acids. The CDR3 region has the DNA TGCAGTGCTATAAGGTTAGGGGCAGGGCGGACTGAAGCTTTCTTT. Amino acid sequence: CSAIRLGAGRTEAFF.

CDR3 bases: TGTGCCAGCAGTTATCCGTCCCGGGACAAGAACGGGGAGCTGTTTTTT. This codes for CASSYPSRDKNGELFF. The chain employs TRBV6-2 or TRBV6-3 and TRBJ2-2, with D maybe TRBD1 (6 bases). The CDR3 has 16 residues. V was shortened by 3 bases and J by 7 bases, with 18 bases between the two germline ends. Germline V gene data show CDR1 as MNHEY and CDR2 as SVGEGT.

The chain's CDR3 is CASSPSGGAAYEQYF. The DNA of the CDR3 is TGTGCCAGCAGCCCCAGCGGGGGGGCAGCCTACGAGCAGTACTTC. The chain employs TRBV4-2 and TRBJ2-7, with 10 bases matching TRBD2. Trimming took 4 bases from V and 2 from J; bases not matched to a gene: 5. CDR3 size: 15 residues. Germline CDR1 LGHNA, CDR2 YNFKEQ.

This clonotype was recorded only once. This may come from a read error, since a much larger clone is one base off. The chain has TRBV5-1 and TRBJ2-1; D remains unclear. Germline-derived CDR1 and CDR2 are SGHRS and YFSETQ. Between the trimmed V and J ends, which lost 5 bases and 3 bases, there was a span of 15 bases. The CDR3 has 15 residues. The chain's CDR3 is CASRFRGESYNEQFF. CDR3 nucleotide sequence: TGCGCCAGCAGGTTTCGTGGGGAAAGCTACAATGAGCAGTTCTTC.

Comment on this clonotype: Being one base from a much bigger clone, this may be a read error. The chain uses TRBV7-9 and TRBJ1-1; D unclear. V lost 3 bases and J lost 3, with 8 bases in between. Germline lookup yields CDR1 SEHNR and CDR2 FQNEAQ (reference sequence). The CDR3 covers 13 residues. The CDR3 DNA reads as TGTGCCAGCAGCTTTGTCAGTGACACTGAAGCTTTCTTT. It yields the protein CASSFVSDTEAFF.

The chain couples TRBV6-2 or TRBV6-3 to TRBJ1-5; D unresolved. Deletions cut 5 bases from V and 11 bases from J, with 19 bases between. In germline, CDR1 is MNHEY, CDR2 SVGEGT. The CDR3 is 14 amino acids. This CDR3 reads CASSLDPTITAQHF. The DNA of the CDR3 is TGTGCCAGCAGTCTTGACCCAACAATCACGGCCCAGCATTTT.

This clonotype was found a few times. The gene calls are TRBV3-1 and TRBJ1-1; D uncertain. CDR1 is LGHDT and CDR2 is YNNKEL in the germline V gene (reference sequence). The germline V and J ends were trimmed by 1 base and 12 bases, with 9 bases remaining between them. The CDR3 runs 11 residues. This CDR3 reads CASSQGGTSFF. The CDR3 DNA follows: TGTGCCAGCAGCCAAGGGGGAACATCTTTCTTT.

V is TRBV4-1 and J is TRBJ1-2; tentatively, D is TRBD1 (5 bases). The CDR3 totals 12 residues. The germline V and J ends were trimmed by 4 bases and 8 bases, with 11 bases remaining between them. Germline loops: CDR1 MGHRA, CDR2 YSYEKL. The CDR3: CASSRDGSGYTF. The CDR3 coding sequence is TGCGCCAGCAGCCGGGACGGCAGCGGCTACACCTTC.

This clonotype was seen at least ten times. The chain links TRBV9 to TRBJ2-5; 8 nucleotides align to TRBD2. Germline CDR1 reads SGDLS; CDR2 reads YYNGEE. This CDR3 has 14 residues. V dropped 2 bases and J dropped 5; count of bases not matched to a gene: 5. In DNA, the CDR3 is TGTGCCAGCAGCGTGGCGGGGGGCTATGAGACCCAGTACTTC. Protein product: CASSVAGGYETQYF.

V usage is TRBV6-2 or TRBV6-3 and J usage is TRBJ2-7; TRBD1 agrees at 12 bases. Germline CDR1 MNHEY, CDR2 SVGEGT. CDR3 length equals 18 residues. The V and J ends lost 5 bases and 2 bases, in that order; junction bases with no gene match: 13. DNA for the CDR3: TGTGCCAGCAGTAACCGGGACAGGGGGCGTAGTATCCCCTACGAGCAGTACTTC. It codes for CASSNRDRGRSIPYEQYF.